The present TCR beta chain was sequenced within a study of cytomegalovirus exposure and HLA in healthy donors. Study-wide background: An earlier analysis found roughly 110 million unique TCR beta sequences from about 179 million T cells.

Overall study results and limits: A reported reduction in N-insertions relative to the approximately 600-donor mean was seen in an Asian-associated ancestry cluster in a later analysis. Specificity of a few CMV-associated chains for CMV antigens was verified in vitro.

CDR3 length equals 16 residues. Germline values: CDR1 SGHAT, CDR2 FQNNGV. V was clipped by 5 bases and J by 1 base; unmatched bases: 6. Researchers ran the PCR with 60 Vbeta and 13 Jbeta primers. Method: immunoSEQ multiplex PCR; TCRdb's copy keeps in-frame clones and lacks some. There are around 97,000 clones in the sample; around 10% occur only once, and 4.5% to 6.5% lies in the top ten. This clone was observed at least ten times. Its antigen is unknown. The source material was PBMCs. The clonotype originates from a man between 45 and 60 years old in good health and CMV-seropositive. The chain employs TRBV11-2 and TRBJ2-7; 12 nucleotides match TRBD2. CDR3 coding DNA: TGTGCCAGCAGCCGGACAGGACTAGCGGGATCCTACGAGCAGTACTTC. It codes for CASSRTGLAGSYEQYF.